This paragraph reports one TCR beta chain. Its target antigen remains unknown. Per-base qualities were not stored, and no clone one base away is much larger. V is cut by 7 bases and J by 3 bases, and the space between the germline ends is 19 bases. The germline V gene (reference sequence) provides CDR1 SEHNR and CDR2 FQNEAQ. The CDR3 covers 16 residues, taking in both the cysteine and the phenylalanine. Only CDR3 DNA is held: 48 bases, read in frame from base 1. The sample's time point, from its label and the paper: patch test 3, about 24 weeks after DPC sensitization. The meaning of the sample's treatment or condition label: therapeutic diphenylcyclopropenone sensitization with weekly scalp DPC. At each patch-test visit, blood was drawn before the patch test was applied. Eligible patients were aged 18 to 70, diagnosed with alopecia, deemed suitable for DPC therapy, and excluded if pregnant. Total RNA was extracted from unfractionated whole blood collected in Tempus Blood RNA tubes.

This record belongs to a study of human T cells and chemical hapten exposure (dated by TCRdb to the early 2020s). Study-wide context: For sensitization, 2% DPC in acetone was applied to a roughly 2 cm by roughly 2 cm area of upper inner arm skin. Weekly therapeutic DPC doses were additionally applied to the scalp of patients throughout the roughly 25-week study period. Patch testing was performed on the upper back with Finn chambers containing 0.01% DPC, and the patch tests were scored after 6 days according to International Contact Dermatitis Research Group standards. Most of the patients in the cohort were female, and the cohort covered alopecia areata with under or over 50% scalp involvement, alopecia totalis and alopecia universalis. The libraries were sequenced as a pool, and the TCR yield per sample differed mostly because of small variations in library volumes within the pool. In alopecia patients, the study followed how the peripheral blood TCR repertoire changed in vivo over primary and secondary sensitization to diphenylcyclopropenone (DPC), a hapten. Patient blood was sampled pre-sensitization (week 0) and at 2, 6 and about 24 weeks after DPC sensitization. Twenty-nine alopecia patients provided blood for TCR sequencing at one to four time points (pre-sensitization, 2, 6 and 24 weeks).

The receptor library was made with RACE. Data came from a NextSeq 500. Library preparation attached unique molecular identifiers to individual cDNA molecules for quantitative, reproducible TCR counting. From each blood RNA sample, both TCR alpha and TCR beta chains were sequenced. Regarding the original processing steps: The median number of TCRs per sample was some 100,000, ranging from about 20,000 to 750,000. V, J and CDR3 annotation of the TCR reads was performed with the Decombinator software suite. For the PS versus PT1 abundance plots, all samples were subsampled to the same number of TCRs (28,000). Expanded TCRs were defined as absent before sensitization and observed at least eight times at the 2-week time point. TCRdb reprocessing: public reads trimmed at Q25 with fastp, clones called with MiXCR, in-frame beta chains kept. Identical CDR3 proteins give one entry, which carries the most common genes and DNA. TCRdb's processing, not the study's, gives the V and J calls here. Counted in this sample were approximately 90,000 distinct CDR3 sequences; less than 35% of them appeared once. The ten largest make up over 9% of the sample.

Study-level results and caveats: A positive correlation was found between the number of PT1 expanded TCRs and patch test score, with significance reached at thresholds 8, 16 and 32 but not 4. No change with DPC sensitization was found in the number of TCRs above 1 in 1000 frequency, and no evidence of global repertoire structure alterations was found. Repeated subsampling changed both the strength of the expansion versus patch-test correlation and the threshold at which that correlation became significant. Compared with pre-sensitization or healthy control sets, expanded TCRs formed significantly more large CDR3 similarity clusters, which is consistent with antigen-driven responses. Because all patients had alopecia, a presumed autoimmune disease, the immune response of the patients might differ from that of healthy individuals.

The input for sequencing was whole blood, taken in connection with sensitization to the hapten diphenylcyclopropenone (DPC). The source of this sequence is a middle-aged man with alopecia areata. Some clones in this sample may be carry-over from other donors' samples. Here the chain combines TRBV7-9 and TRBJ2-1, and TRBD2 may be the D gene, going by 5 matching bases. The CDR3 protein sequence reads: CASTHGSGKLYNEQFF. The DNA is as follows: TGTGCCAGCACCCATGGTTCGGGGAAACTCTACAATGAGCAGTTCTTC.